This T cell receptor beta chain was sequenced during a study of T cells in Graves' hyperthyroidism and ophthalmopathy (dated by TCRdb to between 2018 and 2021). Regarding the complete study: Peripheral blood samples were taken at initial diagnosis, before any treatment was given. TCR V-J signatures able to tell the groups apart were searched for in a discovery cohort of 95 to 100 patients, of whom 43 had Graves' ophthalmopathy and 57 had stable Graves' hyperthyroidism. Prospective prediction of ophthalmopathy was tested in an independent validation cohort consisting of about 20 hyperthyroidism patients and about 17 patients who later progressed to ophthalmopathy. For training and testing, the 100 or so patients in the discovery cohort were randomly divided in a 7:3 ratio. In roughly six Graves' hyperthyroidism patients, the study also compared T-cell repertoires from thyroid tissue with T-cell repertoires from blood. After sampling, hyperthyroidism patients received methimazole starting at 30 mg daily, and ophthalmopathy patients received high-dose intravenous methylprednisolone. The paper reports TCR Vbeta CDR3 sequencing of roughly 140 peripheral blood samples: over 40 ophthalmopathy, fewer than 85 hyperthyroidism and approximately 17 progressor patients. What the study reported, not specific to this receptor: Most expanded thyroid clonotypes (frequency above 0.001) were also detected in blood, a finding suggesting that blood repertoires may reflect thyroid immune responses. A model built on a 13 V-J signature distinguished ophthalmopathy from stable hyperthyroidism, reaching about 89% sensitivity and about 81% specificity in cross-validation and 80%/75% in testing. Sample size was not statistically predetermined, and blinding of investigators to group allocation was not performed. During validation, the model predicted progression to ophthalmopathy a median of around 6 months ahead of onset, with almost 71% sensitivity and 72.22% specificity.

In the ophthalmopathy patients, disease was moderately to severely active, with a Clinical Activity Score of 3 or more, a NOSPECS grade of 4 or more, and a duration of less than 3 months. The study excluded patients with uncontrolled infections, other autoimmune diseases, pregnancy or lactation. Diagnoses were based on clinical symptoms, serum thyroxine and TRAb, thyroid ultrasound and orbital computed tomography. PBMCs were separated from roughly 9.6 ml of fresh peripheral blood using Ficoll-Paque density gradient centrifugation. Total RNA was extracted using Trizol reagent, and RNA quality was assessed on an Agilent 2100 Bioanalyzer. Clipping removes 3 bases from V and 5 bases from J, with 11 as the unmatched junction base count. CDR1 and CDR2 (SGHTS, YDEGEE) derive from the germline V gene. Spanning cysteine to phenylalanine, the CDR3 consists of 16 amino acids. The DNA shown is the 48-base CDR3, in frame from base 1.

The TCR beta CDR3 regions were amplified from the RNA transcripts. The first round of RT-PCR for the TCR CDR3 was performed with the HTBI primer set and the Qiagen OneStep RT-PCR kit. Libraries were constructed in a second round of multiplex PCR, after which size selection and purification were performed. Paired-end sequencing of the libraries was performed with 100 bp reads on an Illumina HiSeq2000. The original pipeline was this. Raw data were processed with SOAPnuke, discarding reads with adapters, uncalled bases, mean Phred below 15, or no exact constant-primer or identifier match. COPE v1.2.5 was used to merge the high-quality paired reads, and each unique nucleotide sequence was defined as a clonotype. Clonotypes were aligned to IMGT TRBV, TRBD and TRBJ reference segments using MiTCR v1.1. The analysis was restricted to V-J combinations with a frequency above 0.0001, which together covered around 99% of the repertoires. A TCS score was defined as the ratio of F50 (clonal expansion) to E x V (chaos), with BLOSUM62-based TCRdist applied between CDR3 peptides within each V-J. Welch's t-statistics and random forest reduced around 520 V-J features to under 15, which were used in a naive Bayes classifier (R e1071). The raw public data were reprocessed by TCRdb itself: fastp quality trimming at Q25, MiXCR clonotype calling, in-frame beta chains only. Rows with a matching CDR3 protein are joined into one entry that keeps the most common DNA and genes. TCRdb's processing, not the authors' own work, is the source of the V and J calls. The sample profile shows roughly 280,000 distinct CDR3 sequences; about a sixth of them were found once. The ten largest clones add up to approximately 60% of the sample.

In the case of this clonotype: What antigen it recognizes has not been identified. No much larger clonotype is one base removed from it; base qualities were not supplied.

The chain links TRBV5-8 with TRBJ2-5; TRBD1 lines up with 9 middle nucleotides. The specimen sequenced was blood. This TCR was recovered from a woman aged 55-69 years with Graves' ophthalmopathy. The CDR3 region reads CASSWKKTGGFETQYF. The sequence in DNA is TGTGCCAGCAGCTGGAAGAAAACAGGGGGCTTCGAGACCCAGTACTTC.